Listed below are T cell receptor beta chains from one sample, sequenced in a study of OX40 agonist ivuxolimab in advanced cancers. Measured with immunoSEQ multiplex PCR; TCRdb has only the in-frame clones, and not every one. The sample has tens of thousands of clones, about 80% seen once; the top ten hold 1.5% to 2%. Here the sequenced sample was CD4+ or CD8+ T cells sorted from blood, taken in a trial of the OX40 agonist ivuxolimab. The receptors come from an adult with an advanced solid tumor such as melanoma, head and neck, liver or kidney cancer. Each CDR3 is given with its conserved first and last residue. A D gene is named only where the DNA matches it firmly. Clone size is stated in some rows and not others, as once, few, many or a class when expanded.

>TRBD2|-|TRBV7-8|TRBJ2-2|17
TGTGCCAGCAGCTTAGTCGGGCTAGCGGGATTCACCGGGGAGCTGTTTTTT
CASSLVGLAGFTGELFF
>-|once|TRBV28|TRBJ2-1|14
TGTGCCAGCAGTCCCGGGGGCTCCTACAATGAGCAGTTCTTC
CASSPGGSYNEQFF
>-|-|TRBV11-2|TRBJ2-7|14
TGTGCCAGCAGCTTTTACCCCCCCGCAGCCGAGCAGTACTTC
CASSFYPPAAEQYF
>-|-|TRBV7-9|TRBJ2-7|12
TGTGCCAGCAGGAACCCCGGGTACGAGCAGTACTTC
CASRNPGYEQYF
>-|-|TRBV27|TRBJ1-2|15
TGTGCCAGCAGATTCCGGATAGGAACCTACTATGGCTACACCTTC
CASRFRIGTYYGYTF
>TRBD2|-|TRBV11-2|TRBJ2-1|16
TGTGCCAGCAGCTCCAACGGACTAGCGGGAGGGATATCGGAGTTCTTC
CASSSNGLAGGISEFF
>TRBD2|-|TRBV27|TRBJ2-3|19
TGTGCCAGCAGTTTACGAGCGGGAGGGTGGGTTCCAGGCACAGATACGCAGTATTTT
CASSLRAGGWVPGTDTQYF
>-|-|TRBV28|TRBJ1-1|17
TGTGCCAGCAGTTTCACTCCGGGCAGCCCCATACGCCCTGAAGCTTTCTTT
CASSFTPGSPIRPEAFF
>TRBD1|-|TRBV19|TRBJ2-7|17
TGTGCCAGTAGTACCGGGACAGGGTTAGCGGAAGCGTACGAGCAGTACTTC
CASSTGTGLAEAYEQYF
>-|-|TRBV11-2|TRBJ1-2|14
TGTGCCAGCAGCTCCGGGGCCGATTACCAAGGCTACACCTTC
CASSSGADYQGYTF
>-|-|TRBV11-2|TRBJ2-3|14
TGTGCCAGCAGCTTAGGAGGGAGCTCCGATACGCAGTATTTT
CASSLGGSSDTQYF
>TRBD1|few|TRBV10-3|TRBJ2-1|16
TGTGCCATCAGTGAGTCGAGGACAGGGGTATCAAACGAGCAGTTCTTC
CAISESRTGVSNEQFF
>-|-|TRBV11-2|TRBJ1-5|15
TGTGCCAGCAGCCTGGGGACGGGGAGCAATCAGCCCCAGCATTTT
CASSLGTGSNQPQHF
>-|-|TRBV29-1|TRBJ1-2|12
TGCAGCGACAAGGGAGGAAACCATGGCTACACCTTC
CSDKGGNHGYTF
>-|-|TRBV7-6|TRBJ1-5|13
TGTGCCAGCAGCTTCGGAGTAGATCAGCCCCAGCATTTT
CASSFGVDQPQHF
>-|-|TRBV28|TRBJ1-6|16
TGTGCCAGCAGTTTAGGTCAGGGACCCTATAATTCACCCCTCCACTTT
CASSLGQGPYNSPLHF
>TRBD1|-|TRBV6-5|TRBJ1-1|15
TGTGCCAGCAGCCCACCTCAGGGGGAGAACACTGAAGCTTTCTTT
CASSPPQGENTEAFF
>-|-|TRBV7-6|TRBJ2-6|19
TGTGCCAGCAGCCTTCGGGGGCAGGGGGTCTTCTCTGGGGCCAACGTCCTGACTTTC
CASSLRGQGVFSGANVLTF
>-|once|TRBV6-5|TRBJ1-1|13
TGTGCCAGCAGGGACCCCGGGAGCACTGAAGCTTTCTTT
CASRDPGSTEAFF
>-|-|TRBV14|TRBJ1-5|13
TGTGCCAGCAGCCAAAGAGGGGGTTCGCCCCAGCATTTT
CASSQRGGSPQHF
>-|-|TRBV27|TRBJ2-7|14
TGTGCCAGCAGTTTGCAAACACGGGTCTACGAGCAGTACTTC
CASSLQTRVYEQYF
>TRBD2|-|TRBV28|TRBJ2-7|12
TGTGCCAGCAGCGGGGGGGGAAGGGAGCAGTACTTC
CASSGGGREQYF
>-|-|TRBV28|TRBJ1-2|13
TGTGCCAGCAGTTTATCGGTCAGCTATGGCTACACCTTC
CASSLSVSYGYTF
>TRBD2|-|TRBV19|TRBJ2-1|16
TGTGCCAGTAGTGCCTGGACGACTAGCGGGAGAGATGAGCAGTTCTTC
CASSAWTTSGRDEQFF
>-|-|TRBV7-9|TRBJ1-1|12
TGTGCCAGCAGCTTAGTGGTCACTGAAGCTTTCTTT
CASSLVVTEAFF
>-|few|TRBV27|TRBJ1-4|15
TGTGCCAGCAGTCTGACCTGGGTCGGGGCGGAAAAACTGTTTTTT
CASSLTWVGAEKLFF
>TRBD2|-|TRBV10-1|TRBJ2-1|20
TGCGCCAGCAGTGAGTCGACCTCGCAGAGGACTAGCGATAATGACAATGAGCAGTTCTTC
CASSESTSQRTSDNDNEQFF
>-|-|TRBV6-1|TRBJ1-1|12
TGTGCCAGCAGTGAAAGTCAAGGGGAAGCTTTCTTT
CASSESQGEAFF
>-|-|TRBV18|TRBJ2-3|15
TGTGCCAGCTCCCCTCAACAGGGTAGCACAGATACGCAGTATTTT
CASSPQQGSTDTQYF
>-|-|TRBV6-5|TRBJ2-7|15
TGTGCCAGCAGTTACGTAACAGGGAATTCCAACGAGCAGTACTTC
CASSYVTGNSNEQYF
>TRBD2|once|TRBV11-2|TRBJ2-4|14
TGTGCCAGCAGCGTAGCGGGCGCGAAAAACATTCAGTACTTC
CASSVAGAKNIQYF
>TRBD1|-|TRBV4-1|TRBJ2-1|15
TGCGCCAGCAGCCAAGGGACAGGGACTTTCAATGAGCAGTTCTTC
CASSQGTGTFNEQFF
>-|few|TRBV7-8|TRBJ1-2|15
TGTGCCAGCAGCACAGCTGGCAGTTCTAACTATGGCTACACCTTC
CASSTAGSSNYGYTF
>-|-|TRBV19|TRBJ1-5|15
TGTGCCAGTAGTAAGACACTTGATAGCAATCAGCCCCAGCATTTT
CASSKTLDSNQPQHF
>-|-|TRBV28|TRBJ2-7|13
TGTGCCAGCGGGATAGGACAGAACTACGAGCAGTACTTC
CASGIGQNYEQYF
>TRBD2|-|TRBV7-9|TRBJ2-1|15
TGTGCCAGCAGCCTCCGAATAGCGGGAGACAATGAGCAGTTCTTC
CASSLRIAGDNEQFF
>TRBD2|-|TRBV9|TRBJ2-7|13
TGTGCCAGCAGCGTAGGCGGGAGGGGCGAGCAGTACTTC
CASSVGGRGEQYF
>-|-|TRBV18|TRBJ2-1|12
TGTGCCAGCTCACCCGTGCGAAATGAGCAGTTCTTC
CASSPVRNEQFF
>-|-|TRBV7-2|TRBJ1-1|15
TGTGCCAGCAGCTTTCAGGGATTAATGAACACTGAAGCTTTCTTT
CASSFQGLMNTEAFF
>-|-|TRBV6-6|TRBJ2-7|16
TGTGCCAGCGGCCCAACCCTTTTCGAGAGGGTAGGCGAGCAGTACTTC
CASGPTLFERVGEQYF
>-|-|TRBV11-2|TRBJ2-2|19
TGTGCCAGCAGCCACCAATCTGATTCGGGGACTTGGAGGACCGGGGAGCTGTTTTTT
CASSHQSDSGTWRTGELFF
>TRBD2|-|TRBV4-3|TRBJ2-7|17
TGCGCCAGCAGCCAGGGCCGAGGGACTAGCGGCATTTACGAGCAGTACTTC
CASSQGRGTSGIYEQYF
>-|-|TRBV6-1|TRBJ1-4|15
TGTGCCAGCAGTGATATCCAGCTAAAATATGAAAAACTGTTTTTT
CASSDIQLKYEKLFF
>-|-|TRBV19|TRBJ2-7|14
TGTGCCAGTAGTTCGAGGGGGGGTCCCTACGAGCAGTACTTC
CASSSRGGPYEQYF
>-|-|TRBV2|TRBJ2-5|13
TGTGCCAGCAGTGCGTTCGGGAGAGAGACCCAGTACTTC
CASSAFGRETQYF
>-|few|TRBV28|TRBJ1-5|12
TGTGCCAGCAGTCCTCAACAGTGGCCCCAGCATTTT
CASSPQQWPQHF
>TRBD2|-|TRBV30|TRBJ2-1|15
TGTGCCTGGAGTCCGACTAGCGGGGCGTACAATGAGCAGTTCTTC
CAWSPTSGAYNEQFF
>-|-|TRBV11-2|TRBJ2-5|14
TGTGCCAGCAGCAAAGGGGGGTACCAAGAGACCCAGTACTTC
CASSKGGYQETQYF
>-|-|TRBV20-1|TRBJ1-1|11
TGCAGTGCTTGGGGGGGGACTGAAGCTTTCTTT
CSAWGGTEAFF
>-|once|TRBV5-1|TRBJ2-5|16
TGCGCCAGCAGCCTTACCAGGGGAAGGGGCCAAGAGACCCAGTACTTC
CASSLTRGRGQETQYF
>-|-|TRBV4-3|TRBJ2-7|15
TGCGCCAGCAGCCAAGCGTATTATGCTTCCTACGAGCAGTACTTC
CASSQAYYASYEQYF
>-|-|TRBV18|TRBJ2-3|12
TGTGCCAGCTCATTTTCCACAGATACGCAGTATTTT
CASSFSTDTQYF
>-|-|TRBV7-6|TRBJ2-3|19
TGTGCCAGCAGCTTAGCCCGTATAATCGGGGGTGTGGACACAGATACGCAGTATTTT
CASSLARIIGGVDTDTQYF
>TRBD2|few|TRBV7-9|TRBJ2-1|18
TGTGCCAGCACCTTGAAAGCGAGGGTAGCGGGGTCCTACAATGAGCAGTTCTTC
CASTLKARVAGSYNEQFF
>-|-|TRBV9|TRBJ2-3|15
TGTGCCAGCAGCGTAGAGGCGTCTAGCACAGATACGCAGTATTTT
CASSVEASSTDTQYF
>TRBD1|-|TRBV10-3|TRBJ1-1|14
TGTGCCATCAGTTTACAGGGGAGGAACACTGAAGCTTTCTTT
CAISLQGRNTEAFF
>-|once|TRBV5-6|TRBJ1-2|15
TGTGCCAGCAGCTTGGGTACGGGTGGGGTCTATGGCTACACCTTC
CASSLGTGGVYGYTF